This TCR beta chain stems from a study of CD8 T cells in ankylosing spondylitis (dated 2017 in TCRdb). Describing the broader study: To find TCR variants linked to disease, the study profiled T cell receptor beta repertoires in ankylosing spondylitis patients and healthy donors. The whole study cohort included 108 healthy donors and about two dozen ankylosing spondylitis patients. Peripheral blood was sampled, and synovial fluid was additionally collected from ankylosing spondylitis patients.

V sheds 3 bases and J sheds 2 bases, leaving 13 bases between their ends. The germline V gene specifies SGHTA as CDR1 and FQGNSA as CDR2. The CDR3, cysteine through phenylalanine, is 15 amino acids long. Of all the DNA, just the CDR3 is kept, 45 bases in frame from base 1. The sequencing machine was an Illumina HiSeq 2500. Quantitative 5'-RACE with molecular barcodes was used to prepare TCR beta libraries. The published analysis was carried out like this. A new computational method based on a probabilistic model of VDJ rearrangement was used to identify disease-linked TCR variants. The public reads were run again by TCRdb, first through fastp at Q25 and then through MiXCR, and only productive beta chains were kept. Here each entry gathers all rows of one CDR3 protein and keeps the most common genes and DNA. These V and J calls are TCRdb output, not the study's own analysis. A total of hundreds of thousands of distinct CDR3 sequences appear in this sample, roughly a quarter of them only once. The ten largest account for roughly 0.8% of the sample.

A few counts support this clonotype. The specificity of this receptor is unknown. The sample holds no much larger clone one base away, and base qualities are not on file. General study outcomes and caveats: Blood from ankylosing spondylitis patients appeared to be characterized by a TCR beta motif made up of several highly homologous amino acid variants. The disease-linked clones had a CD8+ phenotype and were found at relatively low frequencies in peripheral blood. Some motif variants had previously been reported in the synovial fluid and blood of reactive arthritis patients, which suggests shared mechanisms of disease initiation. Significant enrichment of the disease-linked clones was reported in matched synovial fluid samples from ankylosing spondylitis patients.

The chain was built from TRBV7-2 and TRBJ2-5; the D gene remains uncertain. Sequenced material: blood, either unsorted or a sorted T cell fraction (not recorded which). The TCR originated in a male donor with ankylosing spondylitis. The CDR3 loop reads CASSFQVPVQETQYF. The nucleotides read TGTGCCAGCAGCTTTCAGGTTCCGGTTCAAGAGACCCAGTACTTC.